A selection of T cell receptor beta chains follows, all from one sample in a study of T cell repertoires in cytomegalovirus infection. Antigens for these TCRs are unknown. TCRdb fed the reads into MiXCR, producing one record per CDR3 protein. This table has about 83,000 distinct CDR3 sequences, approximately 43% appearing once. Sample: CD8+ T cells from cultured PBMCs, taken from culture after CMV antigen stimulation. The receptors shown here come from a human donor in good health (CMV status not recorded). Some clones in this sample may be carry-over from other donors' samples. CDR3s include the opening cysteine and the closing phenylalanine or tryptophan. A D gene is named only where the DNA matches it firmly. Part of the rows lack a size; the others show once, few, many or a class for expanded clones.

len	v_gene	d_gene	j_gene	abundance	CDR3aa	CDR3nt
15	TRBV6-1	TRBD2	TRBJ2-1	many	CATSSLAGGLDEQFF	TGTGCCACCTCGAGCCTAGCGGGAGGGCTCGATGAGCAGTTCTTC
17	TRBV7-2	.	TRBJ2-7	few	CASSPEETRDISYEQYF	TGTGCCAGCAGCCCGGAGGAGACTCGAGATATATCCTACGAGCAGTACTTC
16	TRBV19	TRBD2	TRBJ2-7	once	CASSLPGTSGSYEQYF	TGTGCCAGTAGTTTACCCGGGACTAGCGGATCCTACGAGCAGTACTTC
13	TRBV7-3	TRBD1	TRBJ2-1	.	CASSYQGAGEQFF	TGTGCCAGCAGCTATCAGGGGGCAGGTGAGCAGTTCTTC
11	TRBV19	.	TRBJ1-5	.	CASKAGLLQHF	TGTGCCAGTAAAGCAGGCCTTCTCCAGCATTTT
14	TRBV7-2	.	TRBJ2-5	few	CASSPGAGQETQYF	TGTGCCAGCAGCCCAGGGGCCGGACAAGAGACCCAGTACTTC
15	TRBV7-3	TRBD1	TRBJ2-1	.	CASSLRQGTNNEQFF	TGTGCCAGCAGCTTGCGACAGGGGACCAACAATGAGCAGTTCTTC
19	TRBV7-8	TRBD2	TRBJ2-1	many	CASSLPHPVAGGPINEQFF	TGTGCCAGCAGCTTGCCCCACCCTGTAGCGGGAGGGCCCATCAATGAGCAGTTCTTC
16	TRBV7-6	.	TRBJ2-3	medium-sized	CASSLAGPISGDTQYF	TGTGCCAGCAGCTTAGCGGGACCTATATCCGGGGATACGCAGTATTTT
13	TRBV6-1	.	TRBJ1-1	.	CASFYQMNTEAFF	TGTGCCAGCTTCTACCAGATGAACACTGAAGCTTTCTTT
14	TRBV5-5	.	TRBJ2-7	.	CASSPDRIAYEQYF	TGTGCCAGCAGCCCTGACAGGATAGCCTACGAGCAGTACTTC
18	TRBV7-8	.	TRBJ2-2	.	CASSLARRGYKNTGELFF	TGTGCCAGCAGCTTAGCGAGGCGAGGGTACAAGAACACCGGGGAGCTGTTTTTT
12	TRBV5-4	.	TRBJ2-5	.	CASSLEQETQYF	TGTGCCAGCAGCTTGGAACAAGAGACCCAGTACTTC
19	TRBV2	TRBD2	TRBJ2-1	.	CASTPSIAGVGGSYNEQFF	TGTGCCAGCACCCCGAGTATCGCGGGAGTAGGTGGCTCCTACAATGAGCAGTTCTTC
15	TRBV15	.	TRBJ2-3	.	CATSRDRGRGDTQYF	TGTGCCACCAGCAGAGATCGGGGCAGGGGTGATACGCAGTATTTT
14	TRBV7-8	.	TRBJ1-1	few	CASSPPSPYTEAFF	TGTGCCAGCAGCCCCCCAAGCCCCTACACTGAAGCTTTCTTT
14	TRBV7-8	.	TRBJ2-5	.	CASSLRDFRETQYF	TGTGCCAGCAGCTTACGGGACTTTCGGGAGACCCAGTACTTC
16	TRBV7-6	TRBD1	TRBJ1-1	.	CASIPDRGDPNTEAFF	TGTGCCAGCATCCCGGACAGGGGAGACCCGAACACTGAAGCTTTCTTT
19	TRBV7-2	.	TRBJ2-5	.	CASSVRGASVRTEGETQYF	TGTGCCAGCAGCGTCAGAGGAGCTAGCGTGAGAACCGAAGGGGAGACCCAGTACTTC
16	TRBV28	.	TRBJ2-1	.	CASSFWDLSSYNEQFF	TGTGCCAGCAGTTTTTGGGACTTAAGCTCCTACAATGAGCAGTTCTTC